The rows below give T cell receptor beta chains drawn from one sample of a study of brain T cells in children with intractable seizures. Libraries were prepared by immunoSEQ multiplex PCR; TCRdb keeps only in-frame clonotypes and omits some of them. The data hold about 340,000 clones, with roughly 92% observed a single time. This sample comprised peripheral blood, obtained approximately 5 months after surgery. The receptors were gathered from a boy under three years old with tuberous sclerosis and intractable seizures. Each CDR3 is given with its conserved first and last residue. Fields, in order: CDR3 DNA, CDR3 protein, J gene, D gene, V gene. D genes are given only for firm matches.

CDR3 DNA: TGTGCCAGCAGCTCAACCAGGGGAACTGAAGCTTTCTTT
CDR3 protein: CASSSTRGTEAFF
J gene: TRBJ1-1
D gene: NA
V gene: TRBV14

CDR3 DNA: TGTGCCAGCAGTGTGCGCAGCCCGCATGGCTACACCTTC
CDR3 protein: CASSVRSPHGYTF
J gene: TRBJ1-2
D gene: NA
V gene: TRBV2

CDR3 DNA: TGTGCCAGCAGCTCCTACCAGGGCACTGAAGCTTTCTTT
CDR3 protein: CASSSYQGTEAFF
J gene: TRBJ1-1
D gene: NA
V gene: TRBV7-3

CDR3 DNA: TGTGCCAGCAGTCCCAGGACTAGCGGGGCTTACAATGAGCAGTTCTTC
CDR3 protein: CASSPRTSGAYNEQFF
J gene: TRBJ2-1
D gene: TRBD2
V gene: TRBV6-6

CDR3 DNA: TGTGCCAGCAGCGGTGGGGGACCAGGTGTCAGCTCTGGAAACACCATATATTTT
CDR3 protein: CASSGGGPGVSSGNTIYF
J gene: TRBJ1-3
D gene: NA
V gene: TRBV9

CDR3 DNA: TGTGCCAGCAGTTTATTAAAGGCCAACGTCCTGACTTTC
CDR3 protein: CASSLLKANVLTF
J gene: TRBJ2-6
D gene: NA
V gene: TRBV28

CDR3 DNA: TGTGCCAGCAGCTTACCGACTAGTTTCCCAGATACGCAGTATTTT
CDR3 protein: CASSLPTSFPDTQYF
J gene: TRBJ2-3
D gene: NA
V gene: TRBV7-9

CDR3 DNA: TGTGCCAGCAGCCCAACAGGTATTTGGAACACTGAAGCTTTCTTT
CDR3 protein: CASSPTGIWNTEAFF
J gene: TRBJ1-1
D gene: NA
V gene: TRBV3-1/TRBV3-2

CDR3 DNA: TGTGCCTGGAGTACAGAATCTGGGGCCAACGTCCTGACTTTC
CDR3 protein: CAWSTESGANVLTF
J gene: TRBJ2-6
D gene: NA
V gene: TRBV30

CDR3 DNA: TGTGCCAGCAGCTTAGGCGGGACAGTCCTTTACAATGAGCAGTTCTTC
CDR3 protein: CASSLGGTVLYNEQFF
J gene: TRBJ2-1
D gene: NA
V gene: TRBV7-6

CDR3 DNA: TGTGCCAGCAGCTTAGAGATCGCTCCAGTTTACACCATATATTTT
CDR3 protein: CASSLEIAPVYTIYF
J gene: TRBJ1-3
D gene: NA
V gene: TRBV7-9

CDR3 DNA: TGTGCCAGCAGTCCCGACAGGGATGTTACCTACGAGCAGTACTTC
CDR3 protein: CASSPDRDVTYEQYF
J gene: TRBJ2-7
D gene: TRBD1
V gene: TRBV6-5

CDR3 DNA: TGTGCCAGCAGCACCTCACGGGACATCACAGATACGCAGTATTTT
CDR3 protein: CASSTSRDITDTQYF
J gene: TRBJ2-3
D gene: NA
V gene: TRBV11-3

CDR3 DNA: TGTGCCAGCAGCTTGGGGACTAGGAACGAGCAGTACTTC
CDR3 protein: CASSLGTRNEQYF
J gene: TRBJ2-7
D gene: TRBD2
V gene: TRBV5-6